The 15 T cell receptor beta chains below come from one sample, sequenced in a study of cytomegalovirus exposure and HLA in healthy donors (TCRdb year 2017). The library was obtained by the immunoSEQ multiplex PCR assay. For the multiplex PCR, a mixture combining 60 forward primers for TCR Vbeta segments and 13 reverse primers for TCR Jbeta segments was used. The source is immuneACCESS, and TCRdb retained only in-frame sequences with V and J called. Part of the clones is not carried over; for the studies checked, unresolved V genes explain less than half of this, and the remainder is unexplained. The sample yields about 200,000 clones; 70% to 85% were counted once. The ten largest clonotypes hold less than 2% of the sample. The source material was PBMCs. These receptors came from a man in his forties or fifties in good health and CMV-seronegative.

This sequence joins TRBV5-1 and TRBJ2-1; 8 bases are a match to TRBD2. Losses at the gene ends were 0 bases for V and 7 bases for J; bases not matched to a gene: 6. There are 15 residues in the CDR3. The germline V gene has CDR1 SGHRS and CDR2 YFSETQ. CDR3: CASSLEWAGGNEQFF. The CDR3 DNA reads as TGCGCCAGCAGCTTGGAATGGGCGGGAGGTAATGAGCAGTTCTTC.

V usage is TRBV7-9 and J usage is TRBJ2-2; no reliable D call. This CDR3 spans 12 amino acids. V was shortened by 5 bases and J by 6 bases, with 7 bases between the two germline ends. Looked up from germline, CDR1 is SEHNR and CDR2 is FQNEAQ (reference sequence). CDR3: CASSLGPGELFF. As DNA, the CDR3 is TGTGCCAGCAGCCTAGGGCCCGGGGAGCTGTTTTTT.

V usage is TRBV12-5 and J usage is TRBJ2-7; tentative D call: TRBD2 (6 bases). The CDR3 loop spans 15 amino acids. Germline V gene data show CDR1 as LGHNT and CDR2 as FRNRAP. The ends were cut back, 6 bases at V and 5 bases at J, with 20 bases in the middle. The DNA for the CDR3 is TGTGCTAGTGGCCGCGGCCCGGCACTAGCAGACGAGCAGTACTTC. Protein: CASGRGPALADEQYF. The entire variable domain, with the rest obtained from reference TRBV12-5 and TRBJ2-7, is as follows: DARVTQTPRHKVTEMGQEVTMRCQPILGHNTVFWYRQTMMQGLELLAYFRNRAPLDDSGMPKDRFSAEMPDATLATLKIQPSEPRDSAVYFCASGRGPALADEQYFGPGTRLTVT.

The V call is TRBV9, the J call TRBJ1-5; 7 positions match TRBD1. Germline loops: CDR1 SGDLS, CDR2 YYNGEE. The junction had 9 bases not matched to a gene; V was cut back by 0 bases and J by 6 bases. The CDR3 loop spans 16 amino acids. DNA for the CDR3: TGTGCCAGCAGCGTAGGTGAGGGGGCGACGGGTCAGCCCCAGCATTTT. Its translation: CASSVGEGATGQPQHF.

The chain is built from TRBV28 and TRBJ2-5; 7 bases are a match to TRBD1. This CDR3 contains 13 residues. CDR1 is MDHEN and CDR2 is SYDVKM in the germline V gene. Trimming cost V 6 bases and J 2 bases; bases outside gene matches: 3. The CDR3 is CASRQQGQETQYF. DNA of the CDR3: TGTGCCAGCAGACAACAGGGGCAAGAGACCCAGTACTTC.

The rearrangement links TRBV2 to TRBJ2-5; 7 bases agree with TRBD2. There are 18 residues in the CDR3. V lost 5 bases, J lost 0 bases, and 15 bases stayed unmatched. The germline V gene encodes CDR1 SNHLY and CDR2 FYNNEI. The chain's CDR3 is CASSPPGLLTMYQETQYF. CDR3 DNA: TGTGCCAGCAGTCCCCCGGGACTACTTACGATGTACCAAGAGACCCAGTACTTC.

The rearrangement joins TRBV6-1 to TRBJ2-7; 11 nucleotides line up with TRBD1. Germline CDR1 is MNHNS and CDR2 is SASEGT. V lost 2 bases and J lost 3; bases outside the gene matches: 12. This CDR3 is 18 amino acids long. For the CDR3, the DNA is TGTGCCAGCAGTGAATTGGGACAGGGGGTTATCCTAGGCTACGAGCAGTACTTC. This translates into CASSELGQGVILGYEQYF.

The gene calls are TRBV19 and TRBJ2-7; D may be TRBD1 (5 bases). Germline lookup yields CDR1 LNHDA and CDR2 SQIVND (reference sequence). The CDR3 totals 14 residues. Trimming stripped 3 bases from V and 3 bases from J, with 12 bases between. As DNA, the CDR3 is TGTGCCAGTAGTATCGGTAGCAGGGTCTACGAGCAGTACTTC. Translated: CASSIGSRVYEQYF.

In its sample, this clone was seen a few times. V is TRBV9 and J is TRBJ1-1; 10 bases are shared with TRBD1. Germline CDR1 SGDLS, CDR2 YYNGEE. With V trimmed by 3 bases and J by 4 bases, 6 bases remained unmatched. The CDR3 loop spans 15 amino acids. CDR3 in amino acids: CASSASWTGGTEAFF. The CDR3 DNA follows: TGTGCCAGCAGCGCCTCGTGGACAGGGGGCACTGAAGCTTTCTTT. Supplemented by reference TRBV9 and TRBJ1-1, the full variable domain reads DSGVTQTPKHLITATGQRVTLRCSPRSGDLSVYWYQQSLDQGLQFLIQYYNGEERAKGNILERFSAQQFPDLHSELNLSSLELGDSALYFCASSASWTGGTEAFFGQGTRLTVV.

This sequence joins TRBV6-5 and TRBJ1-1; D may be TRBD1 (5 bases). CDR1 is MNHEY and CDR2 is SVGAGI in the germline V gene. The V end lost 6 bases, the J end lost 4 bases, and 12 bases lay between the germline ends. This CDR3 is 13 amino acids long. CDR3 loop: CASRGGASTEAFF. The CDR3 nucleotides are TGTGCCAGCAGAGGAGGGGCTTCCACTGAAGCTTTCTTT.

The chain couples TRBV6-6 to TRBJ2-5; D possibly corresponds to TRBD2 (7 bases). This CDR3 region has 13 residues. V lost 4 bases to trimming and J lost 11 bases, with 17 bases between them. CDR1 and CDR2 (germline): MNHNY, SVGAGI (reference sequence). DNA of the CDR3: TGTGCCAGCAGTTCCTGGGGGGGGCGGGAGCAGTACTTC. Residues: CASSSWGGREQYF.

This chain links TRBV19 with TRBJ2-2; the D gene is possibly TRBD1 (5 bases). V shed 0 bases and J shed 6 bases, with 11 bases lying between them. The CDR3 is 15 amino acids. CDR1 is LNHDA, CDR2 SQIVND, per germline (reference sequence). This chain's CDR3 is CASSIDPGISGELFF. CDR3 in DNA: TGTGCCAGTAGTATAGACCCAGGGATATCCGGGGAGCTGTTTTTT.

This sequence joins TRBV5-8 and TRBJ2-7; 8 bases line up with TRBD1. CDR3 length: 13 amino acids. The germline gives CDR1 SGHTS, CDR2 YDEGEE. J gave up 3 bases and V 4 bases, and 3 bases lay outside the gene matches. The CDR3 loop reads CASSRTGHYEQYF. Written as DNA, the CDR3 is TGTGCCAGCAGCCGGACAGGGCACTACGAGCAGTACTTC.

CDR3 protein: CASAGQDNSPLHF. CDR3 nucleotides: TGTGCCAGCGCGGGACAGGATAATTCACCCCTCCACTTT. This chain joins TRBV19 and TRBJ1-6; 8 positions match TRBD1. This CDR3 comprises 13 residues. V shed 9 bases and J 5 bases; nucleotides not matched to a gene: 3. Germline values: CDR1 LNHDA, CDR2 SQIVND (reference sequence). The complete variable domain, with remaining parts taken from reference TRBV19 and TRBJ1-6, reads DGGITQSPKYLFRKEGQNVTLSCEQNLNHDAMYWYRQDPGQGLRLIYYSQIVNDFQKGDIAEGYSVSREKKESFPLTVTSAQKNPTAFYLCASAGQDNSPLHFGNGTRLTVT.

This rearrangement joins TRBV9 to TRBJ2-3; 7 positions agree with TRBD2. V was clipped by 1 base and J by 0 bases; unmatched bases: 8. Germline V lookup: CDR1 SGDLS, CDR2 YYNGEE. CDR3 length: 17 residues. CDR3 residues: CASSVQASGPSTDTQYF. For the CDR3, the DNA is TGTGCCAGCAGCGTACAGGCTAGCGGACCTAGCACAGATACGCAGTATTTT.